This T cell receptor (beta chain) came from a study of shared clonotypes between healthy human individuals. Clones were sequenced by immunoSEQ multiplex PCR, and TCRdb holds only the in-frame ones, with some missing. The repertoire has fewer than 1.6 million clones, around 98.5% of them found once; the top ten carry about 0.4%. None of the donors, who were healthy HIV-negative adults, had recently had acute infections or vaccinations. Partitioning of CD4+ cells yielded a CD45RA+ naive subset and a CD45RA-negative memory subset. The study, taken as a whole, reports: Across a handful of donors, naive CD4 shared 5% to 6%, naive CD8 around 3.5%, memory CD4 more than 2%, memory CD8 0.4%.

From germline, CDR1 is SGHRS and CDR2 YFSETQ. CDR3 length: 14 residues. V was trimmed by 0 bases and J by 4 bases, leaving 8 bases between them. As for this clone: The antigen is undetermined. Different DNA sequences within this sample yield the same CDR3.

This TCR came from a man younger than 40 in good health. Sequences were obtained from naive CD4+ T cells sorted from blood. Subset here: CD45RA+ positively selected. The V gene is TRBV5-1, the J gene TRBJ1-3, with D unresolved. CDR3 DNA: TGCGCCAGCAGCTTGGATCCGTCGGGAAACACCATATATTTT. Encoded protein: CASSLDPSGNTIYF.